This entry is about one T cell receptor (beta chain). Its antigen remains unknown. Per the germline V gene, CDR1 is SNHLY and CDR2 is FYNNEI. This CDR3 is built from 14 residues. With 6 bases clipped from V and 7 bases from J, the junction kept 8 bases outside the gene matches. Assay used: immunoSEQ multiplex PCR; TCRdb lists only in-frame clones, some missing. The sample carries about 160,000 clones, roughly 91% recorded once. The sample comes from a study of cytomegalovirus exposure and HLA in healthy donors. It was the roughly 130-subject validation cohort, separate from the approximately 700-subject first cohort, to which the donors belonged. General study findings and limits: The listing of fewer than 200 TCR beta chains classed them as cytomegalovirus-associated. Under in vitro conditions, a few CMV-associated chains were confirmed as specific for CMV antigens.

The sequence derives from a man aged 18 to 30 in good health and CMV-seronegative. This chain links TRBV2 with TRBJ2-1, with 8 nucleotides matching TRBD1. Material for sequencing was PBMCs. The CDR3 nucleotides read TGTGCCAGCAGAACCACAGGGGGATGGAATGAGCAGTTCTTC. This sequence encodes CASRTTGGWNEQFF. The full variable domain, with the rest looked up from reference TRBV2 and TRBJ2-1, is EPEVTQTPSHQVTQMGQEVILRCVPISNHLYFYWYRQILGQKVEFLVSFYNNEISEKSEIFDDQFSVERPDGSNFTLKIRSTKLEDSAMYFCASRTTGGWNEQFFGPGTRLTVL.